The T cell receptor (beta chain) described here comes from a study of T cells in Graves' hyperthyroidism and ophthalmopathy (dated by TCRdb to about 2019). With respect to the entire study: Peripheral blood samples were taken at the time of initial diagnosis, prior to any treatment. To identify distinguishing TCR V-J signatures, a discovery cohort of roughly 100 patients was used, comprising 40 to 45 with Graves' ophthalmopathy and around 60 with stable Graves' hyperthyroidism. An independent validation cohort of around 19 hyperthyroidism patients and 17 patients who later progressed to ophthalmopathy tested prospective prediction of ophthalmopathy. For training and testing, the 100 or so patients in the discovery cohort were randomly divided in a 7:3 ratio. In roughly six Graves' hyperthyroidism patients, the study also compared T-cell repertoires from thyroid tissue with T-cell repertoires from blood. Following sampling, methimazole starting at 30 mg daily was given to hyperthyroidism patients, and high-dose intravenous methylprednisolone was given to ophthalmopathy patients. The paper reports TCR Vbeta CDR3 sequencing of approximately 140 peripheral blood samples: around 45 ophthalmopathy, 75 to 80 hyperthyroidism and 17 progressor patients.

In its sample, this clonotype was seen many times. There is no known antigen for this receptor. No per-base quality is available; no much larger clone lies one base away. Amplification of TCR beta CDR3 regions was carried out from RNA transcripts. For the first round of RT-PCR on the TCR CDR3, the HTBI primer set was used together with the Qiagen OneStep RT-PCR kit. The libraries were constructed in a second round of multiplex PCR and then size-selected and purified. Paired-end sequencing of the libraries was performed with 100 bp reads on an Illumina HiSeq2000. The published analysis was carried out like this. SOAPnuke was used to process the raw data, removing reads that contained adapters or uncalled bases, had a mean Phred below 15, or lacked an exact match to the constant primer or identifier. COPE v1.2.5 was used to merge high-quality paired reads, and clonotypes were defined as unique nucleotide sequences. MiTCR v1.1 was used to align the clonotypes against IMGT TRBV, TRBD and TRBJ reference segments. Analysis was restricted to V-J combinations with a frequency above 0.0001, which covered roughly 99% of repertoires. A TCS score was defined as the ratio of F50 (clonal expansion) to E x V (chaos), with BLOSUM62-based TCRdist applied between CDR3 peptides within each V-J. Welch's t-statistics and random forest reduced around 510 V-J features to roughly 13, which were used in a naive Bayes classifier (R e1071). TCRdb itself trimmed the public reads at Q25 with fastp, ran MiXCR and retained productive beta chains. Each record represents a unique CDR3 protein, reported with the most common genes and DNA among its rows. TCRdb, rather than the study authors, made the V and J calls. The sample profile shows approximately 360,000 distinct CDR3 sequences; 15% to 17% of them were found once. The top ten constitute around 30% of the sample.

Summary of the overall study and its limitations: No statistical method was used to set the sample size in advance, and investigators knew the group allocation. In cross-validation, a model built on a 13 V-J signature told ophthalmopathy apart from stable hyperthyroidism with approximately 90% sensitivity and 81% to 82% specificity, and in testing the same model reached 80%/75%. Most expanded thyroid clonotypes (frequency above 0.001) were also detected in blood, suggesting blood repertoires may reflect thyroid immune responses. During validation, the model predicted progression to ophthalmopathy a median of about 6.3 months ahead of onset, with approximately 71% sensitivity and more than 72% specificity.

CDR1 DFQATT and CDR2 SNEGSKA were looked up in the germline V gene (reference sequence). For this chain, trimming is 6 bases at the V end and 5 bases at the J end, and the number of junction bases without a gene match is 16. From its cysteine to its phenylalanine, the CDR3 spans 15 amino acids. Of the read, only the CDR3 DNA is kept; its 45 bases are in frame from base 1. Hyperthyroidism patients were newly diagnosed, with disease duration under 2 months, and aged 18 to 65 years. Exclusion was applied to patients with uncontrolled infections, other autoimmune diseases, pregnancy or lactation. Diagnoses were established on the basis of clinical symptoms, serum thyroxine and TRAb, thyroid ultrasound, and orbital computed tomography. Blood from progressor patients was drawn when they were first diagnosed with hyperthyroidism, before any ophthalmopathy symptoms appeared. PBMCs were separated from under 12 ml of fresh peripheral blood using Ficoll-Paque density gradient centrifugation. Progressor patients were first diagnosed with Graves' hyperthyroidism and then developed ophthalmopathy during follow-up. Trizol reagent was used to extract total RNA, and RNA quality was then checked on an Agilent 2100 Bioanalyzer.

The TCR originated in a woman aged 18-29 years with Graves' hyperthyroidism that later progressed to Graves' ophthalmopathy. The chain is encoded by TRBV20-1 joined to TRBJ2-7; 7 middle bases align to TRBD2. The source material was blood. The DNA sequence reads TGCAGTGCCTCTCCATGGACTAGGGTCGACAACGAGCAGTACTTC. Its coded protein is CSASPWTRVDNEQYF.